Below are 9 T cell receptor beta chains sequenced from a single sample in a study of blood T cell repertoires in COVID-19. Here immunoSEQ multiplex PCR was the method, and the copy in TCRdb shows in-frame clones only, minus some. The sample contains a few hundred thousand clones, approximately 80% of which appear only once. The sample was peripheral blood. Every receptor here comes from a human donor in a cohort sampled during active COVID-19.

The rearrangement uses TRBV11-2 and TRBJ1-4, with TRBD1 matching over 7 bases. This CDR3 region has 14 residues. Germline V gene lookup returns CDR1 SGHAT and CDR2 FQNNGV. V dropped 5 bases and J dropped 1; count of bases not matched to a gene: 1. The CDR3 nucleotides read TGTGCCAGCAGCCACAGGGGAACTAATGAAAAACTGTTTTTT. Its translation: CASSHRGTNEKLFF.

This CDR3 reads CASSQADRRDRGYEQYF. For the CDR3, the DNA is TGTGCCAGCAGCCAAGCGGACCGCAGGGACAGGGGTTACGAGCAGTACTTC. This chain joins TRBV4-2 and TRBJ2-7, with 10 bases fitting TRBD1. Unmatched junction bases numbered 10, after V lost 1 base and J lost 4 bases. The CDR3 loop spans 17 amino acids. Germline V gene data show CDR1 as LGHNA and CDR2 as YNFKEQ.

V gene TRBV18 combines with J gene TRBJ2-7, with TRBD2 as a possible D gene (6 bases). The CDR3 has 17 residues. Per germline, CDR1 KGHSH and CDR2 LQKENI. V lost 1 base to trimming and J lost 0 bases, with 16 bases between them. CDR3 sequence: CASSPLNPQGGSYEQYF. CDR3 nucleotides: TGTGCCAGCTCACCACTTAACCCCCAGGGAGGCTCCTACGAGCAGTACTTC.

The chain combines TRBV7-8 with TRBJ2-1; D might be TRBD2 (5 bases). Trimming pared 5 bases from V and 9 bases from J, leaving 14 bases between. The CDR3 runs 13 residues. CDR1 SGHVS and CDR2 FQNEAQ come from the germline V gene. The CDR3 region has the DNA TGTGCCAGCAGCCGACCGGCGGGTCGTGAGCAGTTCTTC. Residues: CASSRPAGREQFF.

The chain recombines TRBV28 with TRBJ2-2, with D perhaps TRBD2 (6 bases). Trimming pared 3 bases from V and 0 bases from J, leaving 8 bases between. The CDR3 covers 15 residues. Germline lookup yields CDR1 MDHEN and CDR2 SYDVKM. The CDR3 reads CASSFWGANTGELFF. As DNA, the CDR3 is TGTGCCAGCAGTTTTTGGGGGGCGAACACCGGGGAGCTGTTTTTT.

The chain is built from TRBV9 and TRBJ2-2; the D is unclear. Germline values: CDR1 SGDLS, CDR2 YYNGEE. CDR3 length: 15 residues. Trimming cost V 2 bases and J 7 bases, with 15 bases left between them. The CDR3 coding sequence is TGTGCCAGCAGCGTCATGGGCAACGGCCACGGGGAGCTGTTTTTT. It translates to CASSVMGNGHGELFF.

This chain connects TRBV6-1 to TRBJ2-2; TRBD2 matches 9 bases. Losses at the gene ends were 4 bases for V and 7 bases for J; bases not matched to a gene: 10. This CDR3 region has 16 residues. Germline assignment: CDR1 MNHNS and CDR2 SASEGT. The chain's CDR3 is CASSARSSGTIGELFF. The CDR3 coding sequence is TGTGCCAGCAGTGCCCGATCTAGCGGGACTATCGGGGAGCTGTTTTTT.

The gene calls are TRBV29-1 and TRBJ2-7; D might be TRBD1 (5 bases). V was pared by 4 bases and J by 4 bases, with 17 bases between. Germline lookup yields CDR1 SQVTM and CDR2 ANQGSEA. The CDR3 has 14 amino acids. This CDR3 reads CSVVDEDRGYEQYF. CDR3 bases: TGCAGCGTTGTCGACGAAGATAGGGGATACGAGCAGTACTTC.

The chain recombines TRBV5-1 with TRBJ2-7; D possibly corresponds to TRBD2 (5 bases). Trimming pared 0 bases from V and 6 bases from J, leaving 10 bases between. This CDR3 has 13 amino acids. Germline CDR1 and CDR2: SGHRS and YFSETQ. The CDR3: CASSLEVRAEQYF. CDR3 bases: TGCGCCAGCAGCTTGGAAGTGAGGGCCGAGCAGTACTTC. The full variable domain, completed using reference TRBV5-1 and TRBJ2-7, is KAGVTQTPRYLIKTRGQQVTLSCSPISGHRSVSWYQQTPGQGLQFLFEYFSETQRNKGNFPGRFSGRQFSNSRSEMNVSTLELGDSALYLCASSLEVRAEQYFGPGTRLTVT.